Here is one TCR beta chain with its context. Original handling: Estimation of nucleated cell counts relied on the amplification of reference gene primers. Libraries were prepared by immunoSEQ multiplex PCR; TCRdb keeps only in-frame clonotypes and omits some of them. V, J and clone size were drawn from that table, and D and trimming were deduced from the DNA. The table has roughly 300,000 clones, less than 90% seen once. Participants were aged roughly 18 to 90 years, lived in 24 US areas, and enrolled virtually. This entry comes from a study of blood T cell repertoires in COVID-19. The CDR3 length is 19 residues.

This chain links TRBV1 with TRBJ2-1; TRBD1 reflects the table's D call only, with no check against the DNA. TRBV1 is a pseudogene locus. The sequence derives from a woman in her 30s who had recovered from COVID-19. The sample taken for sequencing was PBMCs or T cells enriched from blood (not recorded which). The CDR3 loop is CTSSHTQPRGPRQVNEQFF. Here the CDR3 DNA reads TGCACCAGCAGTCACACTCAACCCAGGGGGCCGAGGCAGGTAAATGAGCAGTTCTTC.